The clone carrying this T cell receptor (beta chain) appeared a few times. This record belongs to a study of blood T cell repertoires in COVID-19. For the study at large: Samples taken during acute and convalescent COVID-19 were collected in the United States, Italy and Spain. PBMCs, B-cell-depleted T cells, or T cells provided the cDNA or gDNA that made up the material.

Germline V gives CDR1 LNHDA, CDR2 SQIVND (reference sequence). The CDR3 spans 13 residues. The V and J ends lost 9 bases and 2 bases respectively, with 11 bases between them. In the original processing: Estimation of nucleated cell counts was performed using reference gene primer amplification. The repertoire was sequenced with immunoSEQ multiplex PCR; TCRdb's copy has only in-frame clones and lacks some. That table is the source of V, J and clone size, and D and trimming were worked out from the DNA. Of fewer than 250,000 clones detected, about 85% appear once; the ten largest clones hold 5.5% to 8%.

The specimen sequenced was peripheral blood. The sequence came from a woman between 55 and 75 years old with active or convalescent COVID-19. V usage is TRBV19 and J usage is TRBJ1-5; weak D call: TRBD1 (6 bases). CDR3 sequence: CASSGAGNQPQHF. The DNA of the CDR3 is TGTGCCAGCTCAGGGGCAGGCAATCAGCCCCAGCATTTT.